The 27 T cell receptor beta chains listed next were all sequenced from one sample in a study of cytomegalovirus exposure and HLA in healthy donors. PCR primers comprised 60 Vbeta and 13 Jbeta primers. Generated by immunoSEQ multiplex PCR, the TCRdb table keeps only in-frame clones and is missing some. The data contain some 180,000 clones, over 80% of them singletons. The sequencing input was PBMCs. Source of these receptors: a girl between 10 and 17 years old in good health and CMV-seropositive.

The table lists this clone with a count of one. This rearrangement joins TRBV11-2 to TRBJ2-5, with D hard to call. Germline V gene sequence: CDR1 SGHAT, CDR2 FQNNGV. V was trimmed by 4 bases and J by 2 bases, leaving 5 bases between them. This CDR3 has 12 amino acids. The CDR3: CASSSYQETQYF. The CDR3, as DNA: TGTGCCAGCAGCTCCTATCAAGAGACCCAGTACTTC.

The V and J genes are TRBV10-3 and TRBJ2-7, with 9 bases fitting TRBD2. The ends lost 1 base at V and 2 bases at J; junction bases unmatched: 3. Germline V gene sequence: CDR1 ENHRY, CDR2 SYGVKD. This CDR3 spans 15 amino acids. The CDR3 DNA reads TGTGCCATCAGTGAGTTAGCGGGAGTTCCCTACGAGCAGTACTTC. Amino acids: CAISELAGVPYEQYF.

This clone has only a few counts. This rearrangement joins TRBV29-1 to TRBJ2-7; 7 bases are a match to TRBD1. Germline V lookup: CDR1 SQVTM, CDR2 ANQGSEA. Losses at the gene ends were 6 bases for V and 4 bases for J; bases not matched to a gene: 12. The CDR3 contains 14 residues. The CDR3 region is CSVQFGTEIYEQYF. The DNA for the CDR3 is TGCAGCGTCCAATTCGGGACAGAAATATACGAGCAGTACTTC.

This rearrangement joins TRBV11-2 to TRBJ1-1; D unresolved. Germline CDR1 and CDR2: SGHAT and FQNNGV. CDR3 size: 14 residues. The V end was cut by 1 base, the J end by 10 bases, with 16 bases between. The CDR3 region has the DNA TGTGCCAGCAGCTTAGCTGCCAGTCGGGAGGGAGCTTTCTTT. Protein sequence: CASSLAASREGAFF.

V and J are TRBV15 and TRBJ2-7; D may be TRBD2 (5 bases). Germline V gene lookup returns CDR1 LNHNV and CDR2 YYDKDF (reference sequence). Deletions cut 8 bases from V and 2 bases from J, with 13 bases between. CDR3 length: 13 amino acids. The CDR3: CATLTNGAYEQYF. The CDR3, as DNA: TGTGCCACCCTGACTAACGGGGCCTACGAGCAGTACTTC. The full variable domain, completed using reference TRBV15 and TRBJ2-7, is DAMVIQNPRYQVTQFGKPVTLSCSQTLNHNVMYWYQQKSSQAPKLLFHYYDKDFNNEADTPDNFQSRRPNTSFCFLDIRSPGLGDTAMYLCATLTNGAYEQYFGPGTRLTVT.

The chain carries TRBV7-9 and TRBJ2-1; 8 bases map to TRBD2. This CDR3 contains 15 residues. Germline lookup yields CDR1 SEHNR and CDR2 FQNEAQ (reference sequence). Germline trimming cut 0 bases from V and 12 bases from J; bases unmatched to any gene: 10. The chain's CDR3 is CASSLARGEIAGQFF. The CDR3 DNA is TGTGCCAGCAGCTTAGCGCGGGGGGAAATAGCGGGGCAGTTCTTC.

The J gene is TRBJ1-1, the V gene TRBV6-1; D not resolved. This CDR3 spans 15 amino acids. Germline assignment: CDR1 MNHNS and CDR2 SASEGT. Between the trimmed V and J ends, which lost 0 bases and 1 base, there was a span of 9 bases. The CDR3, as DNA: TGTGCCAGCAGTGAAGCGCTGGGGAGGAACACTGAAGCTTTCTTT. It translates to CASSEALGRNTEAFF.

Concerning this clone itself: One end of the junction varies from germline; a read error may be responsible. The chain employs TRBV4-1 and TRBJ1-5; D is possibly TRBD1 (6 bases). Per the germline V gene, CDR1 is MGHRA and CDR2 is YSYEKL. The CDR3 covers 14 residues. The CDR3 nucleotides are TGCGCCAGCAGCGAAGACAGGCGCAATCAGCCCCAGCATTTT. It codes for CASSEDRRNQPQHF.

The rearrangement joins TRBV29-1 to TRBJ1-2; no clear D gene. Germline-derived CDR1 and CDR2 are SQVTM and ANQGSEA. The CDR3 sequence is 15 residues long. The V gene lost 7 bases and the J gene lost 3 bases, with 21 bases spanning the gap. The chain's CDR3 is CSAGSGRTRDYGYTF. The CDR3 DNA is TGCAGCGCCGGATCCGGACGTACGCGGGACTATGGCTACACCTTC.

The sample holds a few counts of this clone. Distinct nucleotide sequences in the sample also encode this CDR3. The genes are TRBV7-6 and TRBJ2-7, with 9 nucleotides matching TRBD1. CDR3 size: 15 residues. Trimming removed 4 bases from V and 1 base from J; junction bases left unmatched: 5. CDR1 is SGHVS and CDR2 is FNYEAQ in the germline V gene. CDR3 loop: CASSSGQGRSYEQYF. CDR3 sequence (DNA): TGTGCCAGCAGCTCGGGACAGGGTAGATCCTACGAGCAGTACTTC.

The CDR3 here is CASRPIGDTGELFF. Here the CDR3 DNA reads TGTGCCAGTAGACCTATCGGGGACACCGGGGAGCTGTTTTTT. V gene TRBV19 combines with J gene TRBJ2-2; D perhaps matches TRBD2 (5 bases). The CDR3 spans 14 residues. The germline V and J ends were trimmed by 6 bases and 3 bases, with 11 bases remaining between them. Germline V gene lookup returns CDR1 LNHDA and CDR2 SQIVND (reference sequence).

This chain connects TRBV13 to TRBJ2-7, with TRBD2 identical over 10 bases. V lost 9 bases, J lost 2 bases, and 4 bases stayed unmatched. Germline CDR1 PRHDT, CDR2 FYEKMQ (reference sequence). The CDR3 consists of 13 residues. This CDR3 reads CASKREGTYEQYF. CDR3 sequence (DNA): TGTGCCAGTAAGCGGGAGGGTACCTACGAGCAGTACTTC.

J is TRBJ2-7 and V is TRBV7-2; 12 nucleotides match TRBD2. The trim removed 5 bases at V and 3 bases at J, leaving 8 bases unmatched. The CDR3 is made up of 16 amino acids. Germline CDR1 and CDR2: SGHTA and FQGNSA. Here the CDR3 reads CASSALLAGGLYEQYF. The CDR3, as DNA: TGTGCCAGCAGCGCCCTACTAGCGGGAGGCCTCTACGAGCAGTACTTC.

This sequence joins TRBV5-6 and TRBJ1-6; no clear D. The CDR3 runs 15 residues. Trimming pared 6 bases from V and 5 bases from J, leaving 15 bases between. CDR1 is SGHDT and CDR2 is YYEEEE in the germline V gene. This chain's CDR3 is CASNTPYRDNSPLHF. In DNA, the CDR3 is TGTGCCAGCAATACTCCCTACAGAGATAATTCACCCCTCCACTTT.

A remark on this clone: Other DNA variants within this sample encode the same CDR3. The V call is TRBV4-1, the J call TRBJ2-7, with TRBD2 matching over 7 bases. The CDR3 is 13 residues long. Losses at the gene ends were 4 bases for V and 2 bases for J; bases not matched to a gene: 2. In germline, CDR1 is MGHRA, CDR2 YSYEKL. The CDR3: CASSLGTTYEQYF. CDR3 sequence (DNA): TGCGCCAGCAGCCTTGGGACTACCTACGAGCAGTACTTC.

CDR3 amino acids: CASSSGQAYGYTF. DNA of the CDR3: TGTGCCAGCAGTTCCGGACAGGCCTATGGCTACACCTTC. The J gene is TRBJ1-2, the V gene TRBV6-7; 7 bases are shared with TRBD1. TRBV6-7 is given ORF status, its function remaining uncertain. CDR3 length equals 13 residues. Trimming cost V 4 bases and J 4 bases; bases outside gene matches: 3.

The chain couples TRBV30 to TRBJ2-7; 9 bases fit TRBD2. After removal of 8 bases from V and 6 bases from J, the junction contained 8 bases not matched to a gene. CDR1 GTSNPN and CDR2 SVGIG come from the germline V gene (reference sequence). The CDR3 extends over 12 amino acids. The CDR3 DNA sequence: TGTGCCCTGTCCTCTAGCGGGATCGAGCAGTACTTC. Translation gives CALSSSGIEQYF.

DNA of the CDR3: TGCAGTGCTAGTAACCAGGCACACACCTTC. This gives the protein CSASNQAHTF. This chain connects TRBV20-1 to TRBJ1-2; D remains ambiguous. This CDR3 is 10 amino acids long. V was clipped by 3 bases and J by 12 bases, with 11 bases between them. Per germline, CDR1 DFQATT and CDR2 SNEGSKA (reference sequence).

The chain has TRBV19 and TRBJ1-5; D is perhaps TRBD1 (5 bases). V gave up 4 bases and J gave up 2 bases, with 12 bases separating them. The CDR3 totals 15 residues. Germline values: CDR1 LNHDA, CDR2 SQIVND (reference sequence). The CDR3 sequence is CASSSGGVGNQPQHF. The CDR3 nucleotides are TGTGCCAGTAGTAGCGGAGGGGTGGGCAATCAGCCCCAGCATTTT.

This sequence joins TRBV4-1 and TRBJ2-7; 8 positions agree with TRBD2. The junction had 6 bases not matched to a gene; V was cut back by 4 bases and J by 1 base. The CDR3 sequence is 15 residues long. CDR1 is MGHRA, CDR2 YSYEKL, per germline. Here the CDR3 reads CASSPREGLSYEQYF. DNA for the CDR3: TGCGCCAGCAGCCCTCGGGAGGGGTTATCCTACGAGCAGTACTTC.

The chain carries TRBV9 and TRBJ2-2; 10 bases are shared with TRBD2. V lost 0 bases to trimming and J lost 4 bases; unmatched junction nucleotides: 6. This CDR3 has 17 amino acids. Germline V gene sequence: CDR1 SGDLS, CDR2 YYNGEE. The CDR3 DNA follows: TGTGCCAGCAGCGTAGATATAGCGGGAGGAACCACCGGGGAGCTGTTTTTT. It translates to CASSVDIAGGTTGELFF.

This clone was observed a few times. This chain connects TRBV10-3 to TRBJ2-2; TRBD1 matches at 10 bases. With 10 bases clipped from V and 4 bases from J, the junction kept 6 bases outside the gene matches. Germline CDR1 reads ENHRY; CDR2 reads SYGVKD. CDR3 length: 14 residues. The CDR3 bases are TGTGCCACCCCCGGGACAGGGGTCACCGGGGAGCTGTTTTTT. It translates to CATPGTGVTGELFF.

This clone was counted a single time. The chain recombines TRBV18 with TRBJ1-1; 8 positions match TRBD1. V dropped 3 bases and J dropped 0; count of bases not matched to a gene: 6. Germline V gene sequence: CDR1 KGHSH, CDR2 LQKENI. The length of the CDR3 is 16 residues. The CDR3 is CASSPKWTGLNTEAFF. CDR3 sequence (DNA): TGTGCCAGCTCACCGAAATGGACAGGGCTGAACACTGAAGCTTTCTTT.

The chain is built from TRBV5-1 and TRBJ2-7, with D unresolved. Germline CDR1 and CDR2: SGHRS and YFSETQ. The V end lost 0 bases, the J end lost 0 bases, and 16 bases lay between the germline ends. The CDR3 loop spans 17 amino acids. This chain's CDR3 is CASSLGGGSVSSYEQYF. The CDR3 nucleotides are TGCGCCAGCAGCTTGGGCGGCGGCTCCGTGAGCTCCTACGAGCAGTACTTC.

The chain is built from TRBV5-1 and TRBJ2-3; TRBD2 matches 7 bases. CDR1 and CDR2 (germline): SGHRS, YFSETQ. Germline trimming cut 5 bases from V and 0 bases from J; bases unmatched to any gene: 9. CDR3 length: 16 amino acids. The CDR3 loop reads CASSSRGVTSTDTQYF. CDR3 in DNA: TGCGCCAGCAGTTCCCGGGGGGTGACTAGCACAGATACGCAGTATTTT.

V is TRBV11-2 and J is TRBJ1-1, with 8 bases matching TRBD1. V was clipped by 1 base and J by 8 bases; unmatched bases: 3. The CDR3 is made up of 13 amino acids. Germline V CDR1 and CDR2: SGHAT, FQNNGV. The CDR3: CASSLGGDREAFF. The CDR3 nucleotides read TGTGCCAGCAGCTTAGGAGGGGACAGGGAAGCTTTCTTT.

The CDR3 sequence is CASSPTSGTNTGELFF. CDR3 nucleotides: TGCGCCAGCAGCCCGACTAGCGGGACTAACACCGGGGAGCTGTTTTTT. The gene calls are TRBV5-1 and TRBJ2-2; 11 bases align to TRBD2. Germline V gives CDR1 SGHRS, CDR2 YFSETQ. This CDR3 has 16 residues. V lost 4 bases to trimming and J lost 2 bases; unmatched junction nucleotides: 4.